These T cell receptor beta chains were read from a single sample in a study of regulatory T cells in long-lasting Graves disease. Each CDR3 protein gets one entry after TCRdb re-called the multiplex PCR reads with MiXCR. The sample yields about 500,000 distinct CDR3 sequences, around 16% seen once. These same data were also listed under a study on T cells in Graves' hyperthyroidism and ophthalmopathy.

Material: peripheral blood mononuclear cells (PBMCs), obtained at new diagnosis, from a patient treated with antithyroid drugs. These receptors all come from a man aged 35 to 55 with Graves disease. The CDR3 runs from the conserved cysteine through the conserved F or W. The D gene is left open where the match is weak. Size values are once, few and many counts, or a class for expanded clones, and some rows have none.

J | size | V | D | DNA | CDR3
TRBJ2-2 | many | TRBV5-1 | TRBD1 | TGCGCCAGCAGCCCAAGACAGGGGCAGAACACCGGGGAGCTGTTTTTT | CASSPRQGQNTGELFF
TRBJ1-1 | once | TRBV7-9 | NA | TGTGCCAGCAGCTTAGGGGGTGGGGCAGGATTGGAAGCTTTCTTT | CASSLGGGAGLEAFF
TRBJ2-5 | many | TRBV12-3/TRBV12-4 | TRBD2 | TGTGCCAGCAGTTGGCGGGAGAATGAGACCCAGTACTTC | CASSWRENETQYF
TRBJ2-7 | NA | TRBV29-1 | TRBD1 | TGCAGCGTTGAAGAGGGGGGACAGGGGGCGTCGAAGCAGTACTTC | CSVEEGGQGASKQYF
TRBJ2-3 | many | TRBV28 | TRBD2 | TGTGCCAGCAGTTTATCTAGCGGGGGACCTGATACGCAGTATTTT | CASSLSSGGPDTQYF
TRBJ2-1 | NA | TRBV11-2 | NA | TGTGCCAGCAGCAACCCGGACAGGGTCCGGCGGGAGGGATCCTACAATGAGCAGTTCTTC | CASSNPDRVRREGSYNEQFF
TRBJ1-1 | NA | TRBV29-1 | TRBD1 | TGCAGCGCATCGACAGGGAGATATACTGAAGCTTTCTTT | CSASTGRYTEAFF
TRBJ1-6 | NA | TRBV5-1 | NA | TGCGCCAGCAGAAGGGATTTAAATTCACCCCTCCACTTT | CASRRDLNSPLHF
TRBJ2-2 | NA | TRBV14 | NA | TGTGCCAGCAGCCAAGATCGTCGGGAAGGGGGTACCGGGGAGCTGTTTTTT | CASSQDRREGGTGELFF
TRBJ2-6 | many | TRBV12-3/TRBV12-4 | NA | TGTGCCAGCAGTTTAGGAGGGTGGGGGGCCAACGTCCTGACTTTC | CASSLGGWGANVLTF
TRBJ1-2 | many | TRBV4-1 | NA | TGCGCCAGCAGCCAAGCTGCTGGGGTAGGCTATGGCTACACCTTC | CASSQAAGVGYGYTF
TRBJ1-4 | many | TRBV12-3/TRBV12-4 | TRBD1 | TGTGCCAGCAGCCCGGGACAGGCAGGTGAAAAACTGTTTTTT | CASSPGQAGEKLFF
TRBJ2-5 | many | TRBV28 | NA | TGTGCCAGCAGTCCCCCGACATACCAAGAGACCCAGTACTTC | CASSPPTYQETQYF
TRBJ2-7 | many | TRBV7-9 | NA | TGTGCCAGCAGCTTTGGGGCCACCGAGGAGCAGTACTTC | CASSFGATEEQYF
TRBJ2-5 | many | TRBV7-2 | NA | TGTGCCAGCAGCCCCCGGGCCCAAGAGACCCAGTACTTC | CASSPRAQETQYF
TRBJ2-1 | NA | TRBV6-5 | TRBD2 | TGTGCCAGCAGTTACTCCAGGGGTAGGGGTAGCGGGGGACTTTACAATGAGCAGTTCTTC | CASSYSRGRGSGGLYNEQFF
TRBJ1-6 | many | TRBV28 | NA | TGTGCCAGCAGTTTAGAGTCGGGAGGTAGCTCCTATAATTCACCCCTCCACTTT | CASSLESGGSSYNSPLHF
TRBJ2-3 | many | TRBV11-2 | TRBD2 | TGTGCCAGCAGCTTAGATAGGCTAGCGGGAAGCACAGATACGCAGTATTTT | CASSLDRLAGSTDTQYF
TRBJ2-3 | few | TRBV12-3/TRBV12-4 | TRBD1 | TGTGCCAGCAGTCTAAGGGGGCCCGGGACAGGGGGCACAGATACGCAGTATTTT | CASSLRGPGTGGTDTQYF
TRBJ2-2 | few | TRBV6-1 | TRBD1 | TGTGCCAGCAGCCAAGGACAGGGGGAAGGGGAGCTGTTTTTT | CASSQGQGEGELFF
TRBJ2-7 | many | TRBV13 | NA | TGTGCCAGCAGTCGATCTACTCGCACTACCTACGAGCAGTACTTC | CASSRSTRTTYEQYF
TRBJ2-3 | NA | TRBV20-1 | NA | TGCAGTGCTAGAGACCCAGATACGCAGTATTTT | CSARDPDTQYF
TRBJ1-3 | many | TRBV27 | NA | TGTGCCAGCAGTCCCCGCTTGGCTGGAAACACCATATATTTT | CASSPRLAGNTIYF
TRBJ1-2 | many | TRBV2 | NA | TGTGCCATAACGCTCCGCAACCTTGGCTATGGCTACACCTTC | CAITLRNLGYGYTF
TRBJ2-7 | NA | TRBV6-2/TRBV6-3 | TRBD2 | TGTGCCAGCAGCTTGGCTTCGGGACTAGCATCCTACGAGCAGTACTTC | CASSLASGLASYEQYF
TRBJ2-5 | NA | TRBV7-9 | TRBD2 | TGTGCCAGCAGACATGAGGGGTGGCGGACTAGCGGGAATCAGACCCAGTACTTC | CASRHEGWRTSGNQTQYF
TRBJ2-5 | many | TRBV2 | TRBD1 | TGTGCCAGCCTCGCCCGGGACAGGGGTTCGGAGACCCAGTACTTC | CASLARDRGSETQYF
TRBJ2-7 | NA | TRBV4-1 | NA | TGCGCCAGCAGCCAAGTGCTAGGCGCCGTCTACGAGCAGTACTTC | CASSQVLGAVYEQYF
TRBJ1-1 | NA | TRBV15 | TRBD1 | TGTGCCACCAGCAGGAAGACAGGGGGGAACACTGAAGCTTTCTTT | CATSRKTGGNTEAFF
TRBJ2-1 | many | TRBV27 | TRBD2 | TGTGCCAGCAGTTCGTGGACTAGCGGGAGAGACAATGAGCAGTTCTTC | CASSSWTSGRDNEQFF
TRBJ2-1 | few | TRBV19 | NA | TGTGCCAGTAGGTGGGTTTACAATGAGCAGTTCTTC | CASRWVYNEQFF
TRBJ2-1 | many | TRBV11-2 | NA | TGTGCCAGCAGCTTCCGAGTTCGGGCTAACTCCTACAATGAGCAGTTCTTC | CASSFRVRANSYNEQFF
TRBJ1-1 | few | TRBV7-3 | NA | TGTGCCAGCAGCCGCGGGGTGGACACTGAAGCTTTCTTT | CASSRGVDTEAFF
TRBJ2-7 | many | TRBV5-1 | NA | TGCGCCAGCAGCGCGGGACAGCCCTACGAGCAGTACTTC | CASSAGQPYEQYF
TRBJ2-6 | NA | TRBV2 | NA | TGTGCCAGCAGTGAACGGTGGGCAGGAGTAGTTGGGGCCAACGTCCTGACTTTC | CASSERWAGVVGANVLTF
TRBJ2-2 | NA | TRBV29-1 | TRBD2 | TGCAGCGTTGACGGTCAGGGTAGCGGGCTTTTT | CSVDGQGSGLF
TRBJ2-5 | few | TRBV20-1 | NA | TGCAGTGCGGAGGGGGGGGTGGGACGGGAGACCCAGTACTTC | CSAEGGVGRETQYF
TRBJ2-3 | few | TRBV19 | TRBD2 | TGTGCCAGTTCCAGGGGGCAGGGGACTAGCGGCACAGATACGCAGTATTTT | CASSRGQGTSGTDTQYF
TRBJ1-2 | many | TRBV12-3/TRBV12-4 | NA | TGTGCCAGCAGTGAACAGGGTTCTGTCTATGGCTACACCTTC | CASSEQGSVYGYTF
TRBJ1-1 | many | TRBV6-1 | NA | TGTGCCAGCAGTGTCACGGCTACCACTGAAGCTTTCTTT | CASSVTATTEAFF
TRBJ2-4 | few | TRBV20-1 | NA | TGCAGTGCTAGAGATCGTGGGACCAAAAACATTCAGTACTTC | CSARDRGTKNIQYF
TRBJ2-2 | NA | TRBV20-1 | NA | TGCAGTGCTAGTTGGGCCGGGATGGGCGGGGAGCTGTTTTTT | CSASWAGMGGELFF